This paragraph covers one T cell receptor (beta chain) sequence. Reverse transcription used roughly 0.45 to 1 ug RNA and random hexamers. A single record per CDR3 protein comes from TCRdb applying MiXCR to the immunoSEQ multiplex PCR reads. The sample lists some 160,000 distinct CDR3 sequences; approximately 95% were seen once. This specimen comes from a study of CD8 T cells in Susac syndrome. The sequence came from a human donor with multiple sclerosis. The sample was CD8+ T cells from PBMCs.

CDR3 sequence (DNA): TGTGCCAGCAGCGTAGAAGGGGGAGCGCCTAGCTCCTACAATGAGCAGTTCTTC. It is translated as CASSVEGGAPSSYNEQFF. The J gene is TRBJ2-1, the V gene TRBV9; TRBD1 is a possible D gene (6 bases). CDR3 length equals 18 residues. CDR1 and CDR2 (germline): SGDLS, YYNGEE. Trimming removed 0 bases at V and 0 bases at J, with 16 bases between.